The rows below give T cell receptor beta chains drawn from one sample of a study of shared clonotypes between healthy human individuals. Sequencing was performed with immunoSEQ multiplex PCR; in TCRdb, only in-frame clones are kept and a portion is missing. The table records roughly 500,000 clones, roughly 80% of them present only once. The material sequenced was PBMCs. The receptors here all came from a woman in her forties in good health. Some clones in this sample may be carry-over from other donors' samples. Each CDR3 is given with its conserved first and last residue. D genes are given only for firm matches. Size is omitted from some rows. Given values are once, few, many or a class for expanded clones.

NA	TRBD2	TRBJ2-7	TRBV7-3	CARGPAGRGYEQYF	TGTGCCCGGGGCCCGGCCGGGAGGGGCTACGAGCAGTACTTC
NA	NA	TRBJ2-5	TRBV7-2	CASSLSARAQETQYF	TGTGCCAGCAGCTTATCGGCCCGAGCCCAAGAGACCCAGTACTTC
few	NA	TRBJ2-1	TRBV5-4	CASSLGDRNEQFF	TGTGCCAGCAGCTTGGGAGACCGCAATGAGCAGTTCTTC
NA	TRBD1	TRBJ1-1	TRBV11-2	CASSSGQLNTEAFF	TGTGCCAGCAGCTCGGGACAGCTGAACACTGAAGCTTTCTTT
NA	NA	TRBJ2-3	TRBV21-1	CASSKWGPGLAPDTQYF	TGTGCCAGCAGCAAATGGGGACCGGGACTAGCTCCAGATACGCAGTATTTT
NA	NA	TRBJ1-3	TRBV7-3	CASSQSNSGNTIYF	TGTGCCAGCAGCCAATCAAACTCTGGAAACACCATATATTTT
NA	TRBD2	TRBJ2-5	TRBV6-5	CASSYSGLAGGETQYF	TGTGCCAGCAGTTACTCGGGTCTAGCGGGAGGTGAGACCCAGTACTTC
NA	TRBD2	TRBJ2-2	TRBV6-4	CASSVRAGGPAGELFF	TGTGCCAGCAGTGTACGCGCGGGAGGGCCCGCCGGGGAGCTGTTTTTT
NA	TRBD2	TRBJ2-1	TRBV28	CASHGGSYNEQFF	TGTGCCAGCCACGGGGGGTCCTACAATGAGCAGTTCTTC
NA	NA	TRBJ2-1	TRBV6-1	CASSVQGWNNEQFF	TGTGCCAGCAGTGTTCAGGGGTGGAACAATGAGCAGTTCTTC
NA	NA	TRBJ1-4	TRBV9	CASSVDDYPNEKLFF	TGTGCCAGCAGCGTAGACGATTATCCTAATGAAAAACTGTTTTTT
NA	NA	TRBJ1-2	TRBV6-5	CASSYDSDYGYTF	TGTGCCAGCAGTTACGACAGTGACTATGGCTACACCTTC
NA	NA	TRBJ1-4	TRBV4-3	CASSQDRTRWNEKLFF	TGCGCCAGCAGCCAAGATAGGACACGGTGGAACGAAAAACTGTTTTTT
NA	TRBD2	TRBJ2-1	TRBV6-1	CASSELAGFNEQFF	TGTGCCAGCAGTGAACTAGCGGGGTTCAATGAGCAGTTCTTC
NA	NA	TRBJ2-5	TRBV2	CASSVWEETQYF	TGTGCCAGCAGTGTATGGGAAGAGACCCAGTACTTC
NA	NA	TRBJ1-2	TRBV6-5	CASGKDAGNCGYTF	TGTGCCAGCGGTAAGGACGCTGGTAACTGTGGCTACACCTTC
NA	NA	TRBJ1-5	TRBV5-8	CASSLEKNQPQHF	TGTGCCAGCAGCTTGGAGAAAAATCAGCCCCAGCATTTT
many	NA	TRBJ2-1	TRBV6-1	CASSESGGGSYNEQFF	TGTGCCAGCAGTGAAAGCGGAGGGGGTTCCTACAATGAGCAGTTCTTC
once	NA	TRBJ2-4	TRBV29-1	CSGGSGKRIQYF	TGCAGCGGGGGGAGTGGCAAAAGAATTCAGTACTTC
NA	NA	TRBJ2-5	TRBV5-4	CASSYTQETQYF	TGTGCCAGCAGCTACACACAAGAGACCCAGTACTTC
NA	NA	TRBJ2-5	TRBV27	CASSLLATQETQYF	TGTGCCAGCAGTTTACTAGCGACCCAAGAGACCCAGTACTTC
NA	TRBD1	TRBJ1-3	TRBV30	CAWSVTGNGNTIYF	TGTGCCTGGAGCGTGACAGGGAATGGAAACACCATATATTTT
NA	NA	TRBJ2-7	TRBV28	CASNPHQGGRHYEQYF	TGTGCCAGCAACCCCCATCAGGGAGGCCGCCACTACGAGCAGTACTTC
NA	NA	TRBJ2-1	TRBV7-9	CASSQPIVSTRGNEQFF	TGTGCCAGCAGCCAACCTATCGTCTCAACGAGAGGGAATGAGCAGTTCTTC
NA	NA	TRBJ2-7	TRBV7-2	CASSFMGEQYF	TGTGCCAGCAGCTTTATGGGGGAGCAGTACTTC
NA	NA	TRBJ1-1	TRBV30	CAWSRNANTEAFF	TGTGCCTGGAGTAGGAATGCGAACACTGAAGCTTTCTTT
NA	TRBD2	TRBJ2-2	TRBV28	CASSPPGLAENTGELFF	TGTGCCAGCAGTCCTCCGGGACTAGCGGAAAACACCGGGGAGCTGTTTTTT
NA	NA	TRBJ1-2	TRBV9	CASSLNPDGAVGGYTF	TGTGCCAGCAGCCTCAACCCTGATGGGGCAGTCGGAGGCTACACCTTC
NA	NA	TRBJ2-7	TRBV11-2	CASSWGPSYEQYF	TGTGCCAGCTCCTGGGGCCCTTCCTACGAGCAGTACTTC
NA	TRBD1	TRBJ2-7	TRBV5-1	CASSLGGTGAREQYF	TGCGCCAGCAGCTTGGGCGGGACAGGGGCGCGCGAGCAGTACTTC
few	TRBD1	TRBJ1-2	TRBV15	CATSTGQGALGYGYTF	TGTGCCACCAGCACGGGACAGGGGGCGCTTGGCTATGGCTACACCTTC
NA	NA	TRBJ2-1	TRBV6-1	CASRGLNNEQFF	TGTGCCAGCAGGGGACTCAACAATGAGCAGTTCTTC
many	TRBD2	TRBJ2-5	TRBV10-2	CASSLAGVETQYF	TGCGCCAGCAGTCTAGCGGGAGTAGAGACCCAGTACTTC
NA	TRBD1	TRBJ1-4	TRBV19	CASSPHRTGENEKLFF	TGTGCCAGTAGTCCCCACCGGACAGGGGAAAATGAAAAACTGTTTTTT
NA	NA	TRBJ1-4	TRBV2	CASSQQGEKLFF	TGTGCCAGCAGCCAGCAGGGGGAAAAACTGTTTTTT
many	TRBD1	TRBJ2-7	TRBV5-1	CASSSGQGSYEQYF	TGCGCCAGCAGCTCGGGACAGGGGTCCTACGAGCAGTACTTC
NA	TRBD1	TRBJ2-7	TRBV4-3	CASSQDIGDREYEQYF	TGCGCCAGCAGCCAAGATATTGGGGACAGGGAATACGAGCAGTACTTC
NA	NA	TRBJ2-7	TRBV15	CATKETGVHEQYF	TGTGCCACCAAGGAGACAGGCGTCCACGAGCAGTACTTC
NA	TRBD1	TRBJ1-2	TRBV4-1	CASSQDGGTGRLGGYTF	TGCGCCAGCAGCCAAGATGGTGGGACAGGGCGGCTTGGTGGCTACACCTTC
once	TRBD1	TRBJ1-5	TRBV7-2	CASSQSTGKGPQPQHF	TGTGCCAGCAGCCAATCGACAGGGAAAGGCCCTCAGCCCCAGCATTTT
NA	TRBD2	TRBJ2-1	TRBV6-1	CASSEVGGRFSDEQFF	TGTGCCAGCAGTGAAGTTGGCGGGAGGTTTTCAGATGAGCAGTTCTTC
many	NA	TRBJ1-6	TRBV6-5	CASSYGPLSPLHF	TGTGCCAGCAGTTACGGACCTCTGTCACCCCTCCACTTT
NA	TRBD2	TRBJ2-1	TRBV7-6	CASSLVASGQYEASYNEQFF	TGTGCCAGCAGCTTAGTGGCTAGCGGCCAATATGAGGCCTCCTACAATGAGCAGTTCTTC
NA	NA	TRBJ2-1	TRBV21-1	CASSGNGGRDSRGGCPEQFF	TGTGCCAGCAGCGGCAACGGTGGCCGGGACTCACGAGGCGGGTGTCCTGAGCAGTTCTTC
NA	NA	TRBJ2-5	TRBV19	CASSMSPWETQYF	TGTGCCAGTAGTATGTCCCCCTGGGAGACCCAGTACTTC
NA	NA	TRBJ1-1	TRBV5-1	CASSLADGAEAFF	TGCGCCAGCAGCTTGGCGGATGGAGCTGAAGCTTTCTTT
NA	NA	TRBJ1-1	TRBV5-1	CASRWGTTEAFF	TGCGCCAGCAGGTGGGGGACCACTGAAGCTTTCTTT